Sequencing of this T cell receptor (beta chain) was carried out in a study of beta chain features in type 1 diabetes. Study results and limitations: In every one of the four CD4+ subsets, TCRB CDR3s were moderately but significantly shorter in Type 1 diabetes patients. No resolution was reached here on whether HLA type influences TCRB rearrangement. A possible short-template PCR bias applies equally to patients and controls.

Populations isolated by sorting all had purity greater than 95%. Concerning this clone itself: Its antigen is not known.

Germline CDR1 and CDR2: SGHTA and FQGNSA. CDR3 length: 13 amino acids. V was clipped by 2 bases and J by 6 bases; unmatched bases: 4. The whole isolated RNA underwent reverse transcription, so sequencing captured expressed TCRB transcripts. Libraries were prepared by immunoSEQ multiplex PCR; TCRdb keeps only in-frame clonotypes and omits some of them. The sample holds 300,000 to 350,000 clones, 7% to 10% seen once. This clonotype was obtained from a young man with type 1 diabetes. The V gene is TRBV7-2, the J gene TRBJ2-7, with 7 bases that match TRBD1. The source material was central memory CD4+ T cells from blood. The CDR3 DNA reads TGTGCCAGCAGCTTAATTACAGGGGTCGAGCAGTACTTC. This codes for CASSLITGVEQYF.